Below, one T cell receptor (beta chain) is given with its context. Its antigen is as yet unknown. Germline values: CDR1 MNHEY, CDR2 SMNVEV (reference sequence). V was shortened by 3 bases and J by 1 base, with 12 bases between the two germline ends. The CDR3 runs 15 residues. Clones were read by immunoSEQ multiplex PCR, and TCRdb kept only the in-frame ones, dropping some. The table has 70,000 or so clones, about 80% seen once. The data belong to a study of T cell responses to AZD1222 COVID-19 vaccine. Study-level background: Second-dose groups at about 4 or about 12 weeks were pooled.

Study-level points and caveats: Seropositive AZD1222 recipients at baseline numbered only 6 or 7. The study sampled repertoires only after the peak T cell response. Spike-wide vaccine-associated CD4 TCRs dominated at 160-218 and 743-854.

Sample: peripheral blood, taken on day 0 of AZD1222 vaccination. This clonotype was obtained from an adult in good health. The chain employs TRBV27 and TRBJ1-1, with a possible D match to TRBD1 (5 bases). CDR3 sequence (DNA): TGTGCCAGCAGTTTCGGGTGGGGGAAGAACACTGAAGCTTTCTTT. Translated: CASSFGWGKNTEAFF.